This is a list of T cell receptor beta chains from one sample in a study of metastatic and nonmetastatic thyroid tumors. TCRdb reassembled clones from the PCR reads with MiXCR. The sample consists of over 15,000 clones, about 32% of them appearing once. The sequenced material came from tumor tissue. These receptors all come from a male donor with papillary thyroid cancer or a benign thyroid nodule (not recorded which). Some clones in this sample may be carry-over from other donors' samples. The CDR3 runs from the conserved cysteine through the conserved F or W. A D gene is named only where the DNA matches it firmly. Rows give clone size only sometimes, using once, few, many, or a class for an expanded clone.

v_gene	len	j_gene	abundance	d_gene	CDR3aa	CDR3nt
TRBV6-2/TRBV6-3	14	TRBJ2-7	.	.	CASSSQLEDYEQYF	TGTGCCAGCAGTTCGCAGTTGGAAGACTACGAGCAGTACTTC
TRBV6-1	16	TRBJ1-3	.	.	CASSERGWGSVDTIYF	TGTGCCAGCAGTGAACGGGGATGGGGGTCGGTAGACACCATATATTTT
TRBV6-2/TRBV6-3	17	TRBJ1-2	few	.	CASSYSSGIASGYGYTF	TGTGCCAGCAGTTACTCGTCTGGAATAGCGAGTGGATATGGCTACACCTTC
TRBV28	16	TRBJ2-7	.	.	CASSPSGGHTPYDQYF	TGTGCCAGCAGCCCCTCGGGCGGCCACACCCCCTACGATCAGTACTTC
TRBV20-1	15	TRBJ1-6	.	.	CSARAPAGRNSPLHF	TGCAGTGCTAGGGCCCCGGCAGGGAGGAATTCACCCCTCCACTTT
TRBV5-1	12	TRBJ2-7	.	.	CASSSDRREQYF	TGCGCCAGCAGCTCCGACAGGCGCGAGCAGTACTTC
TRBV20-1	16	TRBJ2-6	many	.	CSATDRQSSGANVLTF	TGCAGTGCAACCGACAGGCAAAGCTCGGGGGCCAACGTCCTGACTTTC
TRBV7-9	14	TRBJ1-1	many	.	CASSLLGGNTEAFF	TGTGCCAGCAGCTTATTAGGGGGGAACACTGAAGCTTTCTTT
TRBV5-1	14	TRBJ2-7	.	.	CASSLEQDSYEQYF	TGCGCCAGCAGCTTGGAACAGGATTCCTACGAGCAGTACTTC
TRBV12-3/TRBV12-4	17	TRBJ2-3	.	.	CASSLAPAGWGTDTQYF	TGTGCCAGCAGTTTAGCGCCGGCGGGGTGGGGGACAGATACGCAGTATTTT
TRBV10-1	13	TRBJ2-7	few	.	CASSDQSSYEQYF	TGCGCCAGCAGTGACCAAAGCTCCTACGAGCAGTACTTC
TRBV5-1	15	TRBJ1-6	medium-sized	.	CASILVAGYNSPLHF	TGCGCCAGCATCTTGGTGGCAGGCTATAATTCACCCCTCCACTTT
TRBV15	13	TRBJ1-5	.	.	CATAAGSNQPQHF	TGTGCCACCGCAGCGGGGAGCAATCAGCCCCAGCATTTT
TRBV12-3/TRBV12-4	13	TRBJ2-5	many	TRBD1	CASRDRGQETQYF	TGTGCCAGCAGAGACAGGGGGCAGGAGACCCAGTACTTC
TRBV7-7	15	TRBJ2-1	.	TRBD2	CASSLRYGTMNEQFF	TGTGCTAGCAGCTTAAGGTATGGGACTATGAATGAGCAGTTCTTC
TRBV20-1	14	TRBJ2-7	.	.	CSAREGYSSYEQYF	TGCAGTGCTAGAGAGGGTTATAGCTCCTACGAGCAGTACTTC
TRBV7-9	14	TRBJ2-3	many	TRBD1	CASSQQGAGDTQYF	TGTGCCAGCAGCCAACAGGGGGCTGGAGATACGCAGTATTTT
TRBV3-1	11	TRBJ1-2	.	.	CARSEGYGYTF	TGTGCCAGGAGCGAAGGGTACGGCTACACCTTC
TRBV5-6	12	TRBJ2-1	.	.	CASSASYIEQFF	TGTGCCAGCAGCGCTTCCTACATCGAGCAGTTCTTC
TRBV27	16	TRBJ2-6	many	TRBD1	CASSFHRGSGANVLTF	TGTGCCAGCAGTTTTCACAGGGGATCGGGGGCCAACGTCCTGACTTTC
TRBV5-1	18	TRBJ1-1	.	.	CASSLAAGSRTGPTEAFF	TGCGCCAGCAGCTTGGCGGCGGGTTCCCGGACGGGGCCCACTGAAGCTTTCTTT
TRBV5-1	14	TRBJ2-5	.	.	CASSSATAQETQYF	TGCGCCAGCAGCTCCGCCACAGCGCAAGAGACCCAGTACTTC
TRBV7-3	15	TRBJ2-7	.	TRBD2	CASSSRDYRTTEQYF	TGTGCCAGCAGCAGCAGGGACTATCGGACTACGGAGCAGTACTTC
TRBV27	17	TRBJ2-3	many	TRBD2	CASIQRGLAGERDTQYF	TGTGCCAGCATCCAACGGGGACTAGCGGGAGAAAGAGATACGCAGTATTTT
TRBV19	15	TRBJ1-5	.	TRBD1	CASQPGTGINQPQHF	TGTGCCAGTCAACCCGGGACAGGGATCAATCAGCCCCAGCATTTT
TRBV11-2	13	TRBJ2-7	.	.	CASSLAGTNEQYF	TGTGCCAGCAGCTTAGCAGGGACCAACGAGCAGTACTTC
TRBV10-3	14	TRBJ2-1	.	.	CAISDNFEGNEQFF	TGTGCCATCAGTGATAATTTCGAGGGCAATGAGCAGTTCTTC
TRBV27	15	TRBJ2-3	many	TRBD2	CASRPLAGAIHTQYF	TGTGCCAGCAGACCACTAGCGGGAGCCATACATACGCAGTATTTT
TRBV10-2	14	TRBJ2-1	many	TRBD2	CASRAGLADPEQFF	TGCGCCAGCAGAGCGGGACTAGCGGACCCAGAGCAGTTCTTC
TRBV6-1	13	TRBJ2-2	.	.	CASFGRNTGELFF	TGTGCCAGCTTTGGGCGGAACACCGGGGAGCTGTTTTTT
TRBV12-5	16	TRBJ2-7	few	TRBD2	CASGHPFLAGVHEQYF	TGTGCTAGTGGTCACCCCTTCCTAGCGGGAGTACACGAGCAGTACTTC
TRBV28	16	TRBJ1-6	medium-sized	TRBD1	CASRLQGTLYNSPLHF	TGTGCCAGCAGGTTACAGGGGACCCTTTATAATTCACCCCTCCACTTT
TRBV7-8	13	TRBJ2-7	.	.	CSSSRGNSYEQYF	TGTTCCAGCAGCCGCGGGAACTCCTACGAGCAGTACTTC
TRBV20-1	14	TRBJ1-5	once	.	CSASDGRSNQPQHF	TGCAGTGCTAGCGACGGGCGAAGCAATCAGCCCCAGCATTTT
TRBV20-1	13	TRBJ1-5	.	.	CSARGDSNQPQHF	TGCAGTGCTAGAGGTGATAGCAATCAGCCCCAGCATTTT
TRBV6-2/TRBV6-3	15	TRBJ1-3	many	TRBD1	CASTYEDRAGNTIYF	TGTGCCAGCACCTACGAGGACAGGGCTGGAAACACCATATATTTT
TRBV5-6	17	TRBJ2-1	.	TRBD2	CASSAYTGCSGRNEQFF	TGTGCAAGCAGCGCATACACCGGGTGTAGCGGGAGAAATGAGCAGTTCTTC
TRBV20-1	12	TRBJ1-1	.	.	CSARRGRTEAFF	TGCAGTGCTAGGCGGGGAAGGACTGAAGCTTTCTTT
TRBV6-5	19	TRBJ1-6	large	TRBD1	CASRRGTGGTTSGNSPLHF	TGTGCCAGCAGACGGGGGACAGGAGGCACCACCTCTGGAAATTCACCCCTCCACTTT
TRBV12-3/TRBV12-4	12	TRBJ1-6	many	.	CASSLLDSPLHF	TGTGCCAGCAGCCTCTTAGATTCACCCCTCCACTTT
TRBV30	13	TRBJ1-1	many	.	CAWSGLGDTEAFF	TGTGCCTGGAGTGGTTTAGGGGACACTGAAGCTTTCTTT
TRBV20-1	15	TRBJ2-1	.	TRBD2	CSAREATSGKNEQFF	TGCAGTGCTAGAGAAGCTACTAGCGGCAAGAATGAGCAGTTCTTC
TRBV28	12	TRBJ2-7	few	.	CASSTTGNEQYF	TGTGCCAGCAGTACGACAGGTAACGAGCAGTACTTC
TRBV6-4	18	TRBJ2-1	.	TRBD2	CASSDSTSGNGSYNEQFF	TGTGCCAGCAGTGACTCGACTAGCGGGAACGGGTCCTACAATGAGCAGTTCTTC
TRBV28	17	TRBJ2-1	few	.	CASSSVLLPNAYNEQFF	TGTGCCAGCAGTTCCGTGTTACTACCCAATGCCTACAATGAGCAGTTCTTC
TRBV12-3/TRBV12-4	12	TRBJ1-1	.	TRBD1	CASTDREWEAFF	TGTGCCAGCACAGACAGGGAGTGGGAAGCTTTCTTT
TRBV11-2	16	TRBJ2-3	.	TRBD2	CASSLGGLASTDTQYF	TGTGCCAGCAGCTTAGGGGGACTAGCGAGCACAGATACGCAGTATTTT
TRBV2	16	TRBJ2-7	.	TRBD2	CASSERLAGYSYEQYF	TGTGCCAGCAGTGAAAGGCTAGCGGGTTACTCCTACGAGCAGTACTTC
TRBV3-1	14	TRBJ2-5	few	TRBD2	CASSRDYERETQYF	TGTGCCAGCAGCCGGGACTATGAGCGGGAGACCCAGTACTTC
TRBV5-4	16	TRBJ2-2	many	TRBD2	CASSLDAGGGTGELFF	TGTGCCAGCAGCTTGGATGCGGGAGGGGGCACCGGGGAGCTGTTTTTT
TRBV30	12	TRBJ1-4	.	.	CAWAPPGGKLFF	TGTGCCTGGGCTCCCCCGGGGGGGAAACTGTTTTTT
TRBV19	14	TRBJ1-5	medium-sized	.	CASSIGYGNQPQHF	TGTGCCAGTAGTATAGGCTACGGGAATCAGCCCCAGCATTTT
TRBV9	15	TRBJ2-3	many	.	CASSVVSGGPGTQYF	TGTGCCAGCAGCGTAGTGTCCGGGGGACCAGGTACGCAGTATTTT
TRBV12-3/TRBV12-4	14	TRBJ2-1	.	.	CASSDPPGGDEQLF	TGTGCCAGCAGTGATCCCCCTGGTGGGGATGAGCAGTTGTTC